Listed here is a single T cell receptor (beta chain). Original data processing: Quantification of nucleated cells was approximated via reference gene primer amplification. The protocol was immunoSEQ multiplex PCR, while the TCRdb copy is restricted to in-frame clones and leaves out a portion. That table gives V, J and clone size, and the DNA gave D and trimming. The repertoire includes about 100,000 clones, 81% of them detected once, and 4.5% to 5.5% sits in the top ten. It was during active infection that Seattle patients were enrolled and then longitudinally followed. This CDR3 contains 11 residues. The V end lost 7 bases, the J end lost 6 bases, and 12 bases lay between the germline ends. Germline V gene data show CDR1 as SQVTM and CDR2 as ANQGSEA. This specimen comes from a study of blood T cell repertoires in COVID-19. Study-wide context: The samples span acute and convalescent COVID-19 from the United States, Italy and Spain. T cells, B-cell-depleted T cells, or PBMCs supplied cDNA or gDNA.

The chain is built from TRBV29-1 and TRBJ1-1; D unclear. The sample comprised peripheral blood. This TCR was sampled from a man aged 80 or over with COVID-19, enrolled during active disease. The CDR3 DNA follows: TGCAGCGGCGAGATGATCGCTGAAGCTTTCTTT. Encoded protein: CSGEMIAEAFF.